The 6 T cell receptor beta chains below were found in one sample sequenced in a study of T cells in Graves' hyperthyroidism and ophthalmopathy. TCR beta CDR3 region amplification was performed from RNA transcripts. The TCR CDR3 was amplified in a first-round RT-PCR using the HTBI primer set. TCRdb re-called the multiplex PCR reads through MiXCR, storing one row per CDR3 protein. The sample holds a few hundred thousand distinct CDR3 sequences, roughly 15% seen once. Input material: blood. These receptor sequences come from a woman in her thirties or forties with Graves' hyperthyroidism that later progressed to Graves' ophthalmopathy.

On this clonotype itself: Being one base from a much bigger clone, this may be a read error. This rearrangement joins TRBV10-2 to TRBJ2-1; tentatively, D is TRBD1 or TRBD2 (5 bases each). Germline assignment: CDR1 WSHSY and CDR2 SAAADI. V was trimmed by 6 bases and J by 3 bases, leaving 12 bases between them. This CDR3 has 14 residues. CDR3 in amino acids: CASRSSGSYNEQFF. CDR3 in DNA: TGCGCCAGCAGATCGTCAGGGAGCTACAATGAGCAGTTCTTC.

This clonotype was observed many times. This chain's CDR3 is CASSLDTSGSLHEQYF. The CDR3 nucleotides are TGTGCCAGCAGCTTAGATACTAGCGGGAGTTTACACGAGCAGTACTTC. This rearrangement joins TRBV11-1 to TRBJ2-7; 11 bases align to TRBD2. The CDR3 covers 16 residues. Trimming removed 1 base from V and 5 bases from J; junction bases left unmatched: 7. The germline V gene encodes CDR1 SGHAT and CDR2 FQDESV (reference sequence).

This chain uses TRBV12-3 or TRBV12-4 with TRBJ2-1; no clear D. This CDR3 comprises 16 residues. V lost 2 bases and J 3 bases, leaving 14 bases between the germline ends. The CDR3 loop is CASSLQLMMGYNEQFF. The CDR3 nucleotides read TGTGCCAGCAGTTTACAACTTATGATGGGCTACAATGAGCAGTTCTTC.

This clonotype has only a few counts. The V gene is TRBV12-3 or TRBV12-4, the J gene TRBJ1-6; D unclear. This CDR3 has 15 residues. V lost 1 base to trimming and J lost 9 bases, with 13 bases between them. CDR3 nucleotides: TGTGCCAGCAGTTTAGGGGCCGGGGTAGGTTCACCCCTCCACTTT. Translating it yields CASSLGAGVGSPLHF.

This clonotype occurred many times. The gene calls are TRBV28 and TRBJ1-1; D is possibly TRBD1 (6 bases). The CDR3 has 14 amino acids. Germline V gene lookup returns CDR1 MDHEN and CDR2 SYDVKM. V was clipped by 4 bases and J by 4 bases, with 13 bases between them. For the CDR3, the DNA is TGTGCCAGCAGTTCCCGCCCGGGGGCCACTGAAGCTTTCTTT. Residues: CASSSRPGATEAFF. The entire variable domain, with the rest obtained from reference TRBV28 and TRBJ1-1, is as follows: DVKVTQSSRYLVKRTGEKVFLECVQDMDHENMFWYRQDPGLGLRLIYFSYDVKMKEKGDIPEGYSVSREKKERFSLILESASTNQTSMYLCASSSRPGATEAFFGQGTRLTVV.

The CDR3 region has the DNA TGTGCCAGCAGCTCCGTAGCGGGAGTGTATACTGAGCAGTTCTTC. It translates to CASSSVAGVYTEQFF. The chain combines TRBV11-2 with TRBJ2-1; TRBD2 aligns across 9 bases. The trim removed 4 bases at V and 9 bases at J, leaving 10 bases unmatched. The CDR3 runs 15 residues. CDR1 is SGHAT, CDR2 FQNNGV, per germline.